The 18 T cell receptor beta chains reported below all come from one sample, sequenced in a study of Graves' ophthalmopathy and Graves' hyperthyroidism (dated by TCRdb to the late 2010s). The instrument given in TCRdb is Illumina HiSeq 2000. For repertoire sequencing, TCR beta CDR3 regions were amplified from RNA transcripts. The first round was an RT-PCR using HTBI primers with the Qiagen OneStep RT-PCR kit, and this first round was followed by a second-round multiplex PCR, then size selection and purification. The public reads were run again by TCRdb, first through fastp at Q25 and then through MiXCR, and only productive beta chains were kept. One record per CDR3 amino acid sequence lists the most common genes and DNA. In this sample the table shows roughly 400,000 distinct CDR3 sequences, about a sixth of which occur a single time. The ten most abundant clones make up 2.4% of the sample. Sequencing was carried out using peripheral blood. The source is an adult woman with stable Graves' hyperthyroidism.

This clonotype was recorded many times. V usage is TRBV12-5 and J usage is TRBJ1-1, with TRBD1 matching over 11 bases. The CDR3 extends over 16 amino acids. J gave up 4 bases and V 1 base, and 5 bases lay outside the gene matches. CDR1 and CDR2 (germline): LGHNT, FRNRAP. CDR3 sequence (DNA): TGTGCTAGTGGTTTGGGGACAGGGGGCCTTAGCACTGAAGCTTTCTTT. Translating it yields CASGLGTGGLSTEAFF.

This clonotype was detected many times. V is TRBV20-1 and J is TRBJ2-7, with 7 bases fitting TRBD2. The CDR3 contains 14 residues. Germline-derived CDR1 and CDR2 are DFQATT and SNEGSKA (reference sequence). J was trimmed by 0 bases and V by 6 bases; bases with no gene match: 8. CDR3 sequence reads: CSAEGRAYSYEQYF. The CDR3 coding sequence is TGCAGTGCGGAGGGGAGGGCCTACTCCTACGAGCAGTACTTC.

The table lists this clonotype with many counts. This chain connects TRBV9 to TRBJ1-2; TRBD1 matches 8 bases. The CDR3 covers 13 residues. Germline assignment: CDR1 SGDLS and CDR2 YYNGEE. The junction had 7 bases not matched to a gene; V was cut back by 4 bases and J by 8 bases. CDR3 protein: CASSLTGAGGYTF. The CDR3, as DNA: TGTGCCAGCAGCCTGACAGGGGCTGGGGGCTACACCTTC.

The sample holds one count of this clonotype. The V gene is TRBV19, the J gene TRBJ2-7; 8 bases line up with TRBD1. V dropped 9 bases and J dropped 3; count of bases not matched to a gene: 13. Germline-derived CDR1 and CDR2 are LNHDA and SQIVND (reference sequence). The CDR3 is 15 amino acids. CDR3 sequence: CASSLPGQALYEQYF. In DNA form, the CDR3 reads TGTGCCAGCAGTTTGCCGGGACAGGCCCTCTACGAGCAGTACTTC.

This clonotype was picked up many times. This chain connects TRBV29-1 to TRBJ1-2; D is ambiguous. V was pared by 2 bases and J by 7 bases, with 11 bases between. This CDR3 has 12 residues. Germline lookup yields CDR1 SQVTM and CDR2 ANQGSEA. The CDR3 nucleotides are TGCAGCGTTGAATGGCAGGTCGCTGGCTACACCTTC. The encoded protein is CSVEWQVAGYTF.

This clonotype was seen ten or more times. CDR3 sequence (DNA): TGTGCCAGCAGTTTAAGGTTCGCGTACGAGCAGTACTTC. Its protein is CASSLRFAYEQYF. The chain combines TRBV27 with TRBJ2-7, with D uncertain. In germline, CDR1 is MNHEY, CDR2 SMNVEV (reference sequence). The CDR3 consists of 13 residues. V lost 2 bases, J lost 4 bases, and 9 bases lay in between.

This clonotype was seen repeatedly, ten times or more. CDR3 coding DNA: TGCGCCAGCAGCCAACGACACCAACCTCGCTCTGGAAACACCATATATTTT. It specifies CASSQRHQPRSGNTIYF. The chain carries TRBV4-1 and TRBJ1-3; D ambiguous. The CDR3 spans 17 residues. CDR1 MGHRA and CDR2 YSYEKL come from the germline V gene. Deletions cut 2 bases from V and 0 bases from J, with 14 bases between.

This clonotype was counted many times. The chain combines TRBV25-1 with TRBJ2-5, with D maybe TRBD2 (5 bases). The V gene's germline CDR1 is MGHDK and CDR2 SYGVNS. This CDR3 is 14 amino acids long. V lost 4 bases to trimming and J lost 5 bases, with 14 bases between them. The CDR3 is CASSGSLGEETQYF. DNA for the CDR3: TGTGCCAGCAGTGGTTCCTTGGGAGAGGAGACCCAGTACTTC.

The chain recombines TRBV5-5 with TRBJ1-2; perhaps TRBD1 as D (5 bases). The germline gives CDR1 SGHKS, CDR2 YYEKEE (reference sequence). The CDR3 is made up of 14 amino acids. Trimming took off 0 bases at V and 5 bases at J, with 11 bases between the two ends. CDR3 sequence: CASSLDGREYGYTF. CDR3 DNA sequence: TGTGCCAGCAGCTTGGACGGCAGGGAGTATGGCTACACCTTC.

This clonotype was found many times. This chain connects TRBV28 to TRBJ1-2; no reliable D call. This CDR3 has 14 amino acids. V shed 6 bases and J shed 4 bases, with 15 bases lying between them. The germline gives CDR1 MDHEN, CDR2 SYDVKM. The CDR3 reads CASSSPGGVYGYTF. For the CDR3, the DNA is TGTGCCAGCAGCTCCCCCGGTGGGGTCTATGGCTACACCTTC.

The sample holds many counts of this clonotype. This sequence joins TRBV30 and TRBJ2-2, with 10 bases identical to TRBD1. The germline CDR1 and CDR2 sequences are GTSNPN and SVGIG (reference sequence). The CDR3 loop spans 19 amino acids. Trimming took 3 bases from V and 7 from J; bases not matched to a gene: 20. The CDR3 DNA sequence: TGTGCCTGGAGGGCCGGGACAGGGGTGGAGGGAGGGCCCAGCGGGGAGCTGTTTTTT. Protein product: CAWRAGTGVEGGPSGELFF.

This clonotype was counted only a few times. The chain recombines TRBV7-2 with TRBJ2-7; 9 bases are shared with TRBD1. The CDR3 totals 20 residues. V dropped 5 bases and J dropped 7; count of bases not matched to a gene: 27. Germline CDR1 reads SGHTA; CDR2 reads FQGNSA. The CDR3 DNA sequence: TGTGCCAGCAGCATTCACCCAATGACGCTAAACAGGGGGCGCGATGGGGAGCAGTACTTC. It encodes CASSIHPMTLNRGRDGEQYF.

This clonotype came up many times. The genes are TRBV7-2 and TRBJ1-1; possibly TRBD1 for D (5 bases). The V end lost 5 bases, the J end lost 8 bases, and 15 bases lay between the germline ends. The CDR3 length is 13 residues. Germline V gene data show CDR1 as SGHTA and CDR2 as FQGNSA. The CDR3 DNA reads as TGTGCCAGCAGCCGCGGACGGGACCCCGAAGCTTTCTTT. It is translated as CASSRGRDPEAFF.

This clonotype was seen many times. This chain connects TRBV11-2 to TRBJ2-2, with TRBD2 as a possible D gene (6 bases). The CDR3 consists of 16 residues. CDR1 and CDR2 from the germline V gene are SGHAT and FQNNGV. Between the trimmed V and J ends, which lost 3 bases and 1 base, there was a span of 12 bases. The CDR3 sequence: CASSFDLAVNTGELFF. The CDR3 coding sequence is TGTGCCAGCAGCTTTGATTTAGCGGTGAACACCGGGGAGCTGTTTTTT.

Ten or more counts support this clonotype. The rearrangement joins TRBV7-2 to TRBJ2-7; 12 bases line up with TRBD2. The CDR3 is 15 residues long. Per the germline V gene, CDR1 is SGHTA and CDR2 is FQGNSA. Losses at the gene ends were 5 bases for V and 3 bases for J; bases not matched to a gene: 5. The CDR3: CASSRTSGTYYEQYF. The DNA for the CDR3 is TGTGCCAGCAGCCGGACTAGCGGGACGTACTACGAGCAGTACTTC.

There are many counts of this clonotype. J is TRBJ2-6 and V is TRBV6-2 or TRBV6-3; no clear D. The CDR3 is made up of 18 amino acids. Germline V gene sequence: CDR1 MNHEY, CDR2 SVGEGT. V was pared by 8 bases and J by 0 bases, with 20 bases between. Here the CDR3 reads CASGIAVAFSSGANVLTF. The CDR3 DNA reads TGTGCCAGCGGGATCGCCGTCGCTTTCAGCTCTGGGGCCAACGTCCTGACTTTC.

This clonotype was observed many times. The rearrangement uses TRBV24-1 and TRBJ2-7; 11 bases map to TRBD1. The CDR3 runs to 17 residues. CDR1 and CDR2 from the germline V gene are KGHDR and SFDVKD. Germline trimming cut 10 bases from V and 0 bases from J; bases unmatched to any gene: 13. Here the CDR3 reads CATIGLRDRGSSYEQYF. CDR3 DNA: TGTGCCACAATCGGTCTTCGGGACAGGGGGAGCTCCTACGAGCAGTACTTC.

Turning to this clonotype: It may be a read error: a sequence one base away is much more abundant. V usage is TRBV24-1 and J usage is TRBJ2-5; D could derive from TRBD1 or TRBD2 (5 bases each). Germline-derived CDR1 and CDR2 are KGHDR and SFDVKD. The CDR3 loop spans 16 amino acids. The DNA for the CDR3 is TGTGCCACCAGTGACTCGGGACGAACCCGAGGGGAGAGCCAGTACTTC. It codes for CATSDSGRTRGESQYF.